These 4 T cell receptor beta chains were sequenced from one sample in a study of neoadjuvant nivolumab and ipilimumab in lung cancer. Clones were sequenced by immunoSEQ multiplex PCR, and TCRdb holds only the in-frame ones, with some missing. The data hold about 17,000 clones, with approximately 79% observed a single time. Here the sequenced sample was tumor tissue, taken after neoadjuvant nivolumab, alone or with ipilimumab, at or shortly before surgery. The receptors shown here come from an adult with non-small cell lung cancer.

This clone was counted only a few times. The chain has TRBV5-1 and TRBJ2-2, with D possibly TRBD1 on 7 matching bases. Deletions cut 0 bases from V and 1 base from J, with 16 bases between. From germline, CDR1 is SGHRS and CDR2 YFSETQ. This CDR3 spans 18 amino acids. As DNA, the CDR3 is TGCGCCAGCAGCTTGGCCTATGGGGGGACAGTGAACACCGGGGAGCTGTTTTTT. It is translated as CASSLAYGGTVNTGELFF.

The chain joins TRBV15 to TRBJ1-6; 8 bases agree with TRBD1. Germline lookup yields CDR1 LNHNV and CDR2 YYDKDF (reference sequence). The CDR3 spans 17 residues. Losses at the gene ends were 1 base for V and 6 bases for J; bases not matched to a gene: 8. The DNA of the CDR3 is TGTGCCACCAGCAGAGGGCCAGACAGGGGACCTAATTCACCCCTCCACTTT. This encodes CATSRGPDRGPNSPLHF. Looking up the rest from reference TRBV15 and TRBJ1-6 gives the full variable domain: DAMVIQNPRYQVTQFGKPVTLSCSQTLNHNVMYWYQQKSSQAPKLLFHYYDKDFNNEADTPDNFQSRRPNTSFCFLDIRSPGLGDTAMYLCATSRGPDRGPNSPLHFGNGTRLTVT.

This chain links TRBV30 with TRBJ2-7; 8 bases line up with TRBD1. The CDR3 consists of 12 residues. V dropped 5 bases and J dropped 3; count of bases not matched to a gene: 3. The germline gives CDR1 GTSNPN, CDR2 SVGIG (reference sequence). This CDR3 reads CAWGQGGYEQYF. CDR3 in DNA: TGTGCCTGGGGACAGGGAGGCTACGAGCAGTACTTC.

The rearrangement uses TRBV5-6 and TRBJ2-5, with D unresolved. Trimming took off 4 bases at V and 5 bases at J, with 12 bases between the two ends. This CDR3 contains 13 residues. The germline CDR1 and CDR2 sequences are SGHDT and YYEEEE. The CDR3 loop reads CASSTDPRETQYF. The CDR3 DNA is TGTGCCAGCAGCACCGACCCCAGGGAGACCCAGTACTTC.